A single sample gave rise to the 6 T cell receptor beta chains below, sequenced in a study of blood T cell repertoires in COVID-19. TCRdb keeps only in-frame clones here, not all; method: immunoSEQ multiplex PCR. The table shows 200,000 to 300,000 clones, with about four fifths occurring only once. The material sequenced was peripheral blood. These receptor sequences come from a woman older than 75 with COVID-19, enrolled during active disease.

This chain uses TRBV2 with TRBJ1-5; 9 nucleotides agree with TRBD1. This CDR3 is built from 13 residues. V lost 7 bases and J lost 8; bases outside the gene matches: 6. Germline V CDR1 and CDR2: SNHLY, FYNNEI. The CDR3 coding sequence is TGTGCCAGCATCATGGACAGGGGAGAGCCCCAGCATTTT. The encoded protein is CASIMDRGEPQHF.

The chain employs TRBV19 and TRBJ1-5; the match to TRBD1 covers 8 bases. Per the germline V gene, CDR1 is LNHDA and CDR2 is SQIVND (reference sequence). V shed 5 bases, J shed 3 bases, and the junction held 9 bases outside the gene matches. The CDR3 contains 16 residues. The CDR3 region has the DNA TGTGCCAGTAGTCGACAGGGGATGGGAATCAATCAGCCCCAGCATTTT. Translated, it gives CASSRQGMGINQPQHF.

The chain is built from TRBV5-4 and TRBJ2-1, with unresolved D. CDR1 is SGHNT and CDR2 is YYREEE in the germline V gene (reference sequence). Trimming stripped 0 bases from V and 7 bases from J, with 8 bases between. The length of the CDR3 is 13 residues. The CDR3 DNA is TGTGCCAGCAGCTTGGACCCTAGTAATGAGCAGTTCTTC. Translation gives CASSLDPSNEQFF.

The chain uses TRBV10-1 and TRBJ1-1, with D uncertain. This CDR3 region has 13 residues. The V and J ends lost 5 bases and 0 bases respectively, with 7 bases between them. Germline lookup yields CDR1 WNHNN and CDR2 SYGVQD (reference sequence). DNA for the CDR3: TGCGCCAGCAGTAAACTCATGAACACTGAAGCTTTCTTT. It yields the protein CASSKLMNTEAFF.

J is TRBJ1-5 and V is TRBV28; 7 bases are shared with TRBD1. CDR3 size: 18 residues. V was clipped by 4 bases and J by 5 bases; unmatched bases: 17. CDR1 and CDR2 from the germline V gene are MDHEN and SYDVKM. Written as DNA, the CDR3 is TGTGCCAGCAGTTCAACCCTTGTTACAGGGGTGATAGATCAGCCCCAGCATTTT. Its translation: CASSSTLVTGVIDQPQHF.

The J gene is TRBJ1-2, the V gene TRBV6-1, with TRBD1 identical over 12 bases. Germline loops: CDR1 MNHNS, CDR2 SASEGT. The V and J ends lost 3 bases and 11 bases, in that order; junction bases with no gene match: 7. CDR3 length equals 14 residues. CDR3 DNA: TGTGCCAGCAGTGACCGTGGGACAGGGGGCGAGTACACCTTC. This sequence encodes CASSDRGTGGEYTF.